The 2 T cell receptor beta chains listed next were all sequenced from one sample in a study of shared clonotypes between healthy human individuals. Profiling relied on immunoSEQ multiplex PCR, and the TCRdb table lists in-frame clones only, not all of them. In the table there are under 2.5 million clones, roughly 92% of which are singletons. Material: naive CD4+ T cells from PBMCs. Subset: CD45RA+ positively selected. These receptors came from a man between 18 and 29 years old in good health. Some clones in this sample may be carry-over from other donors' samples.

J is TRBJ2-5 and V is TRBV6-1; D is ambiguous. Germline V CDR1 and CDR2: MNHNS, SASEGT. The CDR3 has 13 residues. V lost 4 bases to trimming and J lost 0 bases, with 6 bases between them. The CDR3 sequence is CASSGPDQETQYF. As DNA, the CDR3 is TGTGCCAGCAGTGGCCCAGACCAAGAGACCCAGTACTTC.

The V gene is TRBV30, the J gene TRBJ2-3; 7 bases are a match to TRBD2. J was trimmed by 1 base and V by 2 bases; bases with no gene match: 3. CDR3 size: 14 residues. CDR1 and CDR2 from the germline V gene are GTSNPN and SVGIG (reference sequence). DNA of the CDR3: TGTGCCTGGAGTAAGCTAGCGGGCACAGATACGCAGTATTTT. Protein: CAWSKLAGTDTQYF.